Listed here are 8 T cell receptor beta chains from one sample, sequenced in a study of cytomegalovirus exposure and HLA in healthy donors. Amplification used 60 Vbeta primers and 13 Jbeta primers. Profiled with immunoSEQ multiplex PCR; TCRdb holds only in-frame clones, not every one. The repertoire holds roughly 100,000 clones, with 73% as singletons. Input material: PBMCs. These receptors were taken from a man aged 40-50 years in good health and CMV-seronegative.

This clone has just a few counts. This chain links TRBV19 with TRBJ2-7; 10 nucleotides align to TRBD2. This CDR3 region has 17 residues. CDR1 and CDR2 (germline): LNHDA, SQIVND (reference sequence). J lost 0 bases, V lost 2 bases, and 7 bases had no gene match. The CDR3 DNA is TGTGCCAGTAGTATAATGGCTAGCGGGGGCCACTCCTACGAGCAGTACTTC. This sequence encodes CASSIMASGGHSYEQYF.

The V gene is TRBV7-8, the J gene TRBJ2-3, with a possible D match to TRBD2 (7 bases). Trimming took 1 base from V and 2 from J, leaving 10 bases between them. The length of the CDR3 is 15 residues. The germline V gene encodes CDR1 SGHVS and CDR2 FQNEAQ. This chain's CDR3 is CASSLVRGLTDTQYF. For the CDR3, the DNA is TGTGCCAGCAGCTTAGTGCGGGGGCTCACAGATACGCAGTATTTT.

The V and J genes are TRBV5-1 and TRBJ2-7, with 8 bases lining up with TRBD1. V lost 4 bases to trimming and J lost 2 bases; unmatched junction nucleotides: 11. Germline V gene data show CDR1 as SGHRS and CDR2 as YFSETQ. The CDR3 is made up of 16 amino acids. CDR3 bases: TGCGCCAGCAGCCCGTTTGGGGGGACAGGCCCCTACGAGCAGTACTTC. It is translated as CASSPFGGTGPYEQYF.

This clone was seen only a few times. The rearrangement joins TRBV5-4 to TRBJ2-3, with TRBD2 matching over 8 bases. J lost 1 base, V lost 4 bases, and 2 bases had no gene match. Per the germline V gene, CDR1 is SGHNT and CDR2 is YYREEE (reference sequence). The CDR3 extends over 14 amino acids. The CDR3 DNA reads as TGTGCCAGCAGCGATAGCGGGGGCACAGATACGCAGTATTTT. Its translation: CASSDSGGTDTQYF.

This clone was detected only once. This chain connects TRBV7-2 to TRBJ1-1; 9 bases agree with TRBD1. The CDR3 is made up of 15 amino acids. V trimming: 4 bases; J trimming: 0 bases; junction bases outside the gene matches: 3. Germline assignment: CDR1 SGHTA and CDR2 FQGNSA. CDR3 sequence reads: CASSSTGGLNTEAFF. The DNA for the CDR3 is TGTGCCAGCAGCTCGACAGGGGGATTGAACACTGAAGCTTTCTTT.

This clone was seen more than once but under ten times. The chain has TRBV30 and TRBJ2-3; 9 nucleotides match TRBD2. CDR3 length equals 16 residues. The V gene end was trimmed by 0 bases and the J gene end by 2 bases; junction bases not matched to a gene: 6. Germline V gene data show CDR1 as GTSNPN and CDR2 as SVGIG (reference sequence). The CDR3 sequence is CAWSVRRGGFTDTQYF. For the CDR3, the DNA is TGTGCCTGGAGTGTAAGGCGGGGGGGGTTCACAGATACGCAGTATTTT.

This clone was recorded only once. The chain has TRBV5-4 and TRBJ1-1; D is ambiguous. Trimming took 4 bases from V and 1 from J, leaving 8 bases between them. The CDR3 contains 13 residues. Germline values: CDR1 SGHNT, CDR2 YYREEE (reference sequence). The CDR3 here is CASSVDTNTEAFF. The DNA for the CDR3 is TGTGCCAGCAGCGTCGACACGAACACTGAAGCTTTCTTT.

This clone has more than one count but fewer than ten. The chain employs TRBV4-1 and TRBJ2-7, with D perhaps TRBD1 (7 bases). The V gene's germline CDR1 is MGHRA and CDR2 YSYEKL. Trimming took 5 bases from V and 2 from J, leaving 16 bases between them. This CDR3 is 15 amino acids long. CDR3 bases: TGCGCCAGCAGCACTGGACAGGAGGGGCCCTACGAGCAGTACTTC. Translating gives CASSTGQEGPYEQYF.